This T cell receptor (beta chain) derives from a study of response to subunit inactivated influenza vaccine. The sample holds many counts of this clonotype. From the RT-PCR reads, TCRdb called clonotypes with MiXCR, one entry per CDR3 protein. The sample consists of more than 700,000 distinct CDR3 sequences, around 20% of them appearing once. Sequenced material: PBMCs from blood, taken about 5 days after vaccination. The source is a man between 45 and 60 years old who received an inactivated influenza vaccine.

CDR3 in amino acids: CASSILRVVYNEQFF. The CDR3 DNA is TGTGCCAGCAGCATCTTGCGGGTAGTCTACAATGAGCAGTTCTTC. The chain has TRBV7-2 and TRBJ2-1; perhaps TRBD2 as D (5 bases). The V gene's germline CDR1 is SGHTA and CDR2 FQGNSA. This CDR3 has 15 amino acids. V gave up 5 bases and J gave up 3 bases, with 14 bases separating them.